These 3 T cell receptor beta chains came from one sample sequenced in a study of blood T cells in healthy people across ages (dated by TCRdb to 2015 to 2017). The library came from 5' RACE. Sequencing was performed on an Illumina HiSeq 2500. A second roughly 7 to 11 cycle PCR used a sample-barcoded 5' primer and a J-beta primer mix. TCRdb's own reprocessing of the public reads used fastp at Q25 and MiXCR and kept productive beta chains. Each CDR3 protein gets just one entry, which takes the most common genes and DNA from the rows behind it. A total of 760,000 or so distinct CDR3 sequences appear in this sample, around 25% of them only once. Under 10% of the sample is in the top ten clones. Another study also made use of these data, one on T cells of mothers and their children.

The sample consisted of blood. Every receptor here comes from a boy aged 10-17 years in good health.

J is TRBJ1-1 and V is TRBV11-2; possibly TRBD1 for D (5 bases). The V end was cut by 4 bases, the J end by 7 bases, with 16 bases between. This CDR3 region has 14 residues. In germline, CDR1 is SGHAT, CDR2 FQNNGV. CDR3 loop: CASSSGLGFREAFF. The CDR3 nucleotides read TGTGCCAGCAGCTCGGGGCTGGGTTTTCGTGAAGCTTTCTTT.

The gene calls are TRBV11-3 and TRBJ2-3, with D possibly matching TRBD2 (6 bases). Germline V lookup: CDR1 SGHNT, CDR2 YENEEA. This CDR3 contains 13 residues. V was clipped by 5 bases and J by 8 bases, with 14 bases between them. DNA for the CDR3: TGTGCCAGCAGCGCGGGATCAGGAGGTACGCAGTATTTT. Translation: CASSAGSGGTQYF.

This clonotype was picked up a small number of times. This chain uses TRBV29-1 with TRBJ2-5; TRBD1 matches at 9 bases. CDR1 is SQVTM and CDR2 is ANQGSEA in the germline V gene. The CDR3 runs to 11 residues. The ends lost 8 bases at V and 4 bases at J; junction bases unmatched: 2. CDR3 sequence: CSLQGAETQYF. Written as DNA, the CDR3 is TGCAGCCTACAGGGGGCAGAGACCCAGTACTTC.